A selection of T cell receptor beta chains follows, all from one sample in a study of T cells expressing NK-cell markers. TCRdb reworked the 5' RACE reads into one entry per CDR3 protein, no DNA. Across a few hundred thousand distinct CDR3 sequences, the top ten clones capture 1.4% to 1.5% of the sample. Specimen: blood T cells: a sorted CD56 or NKG2C T cell subset, CD4+ or CD8+ T cells, or bulk PBMC T cells (not recorded which). Receptor source: a woman aged 45-65 years in good health. Each CDR3 is given with its conserved first and last residue.

CDR3 protein: CASSLGPGQGGEQYF; V gene: TRBV5-1; J gene: TRBJ2-7
CDR3 protein: CASRPSPGVNEQFF; V gene: TRBV5-1; J gene: TRBJ2-1
CDR3 protein: CASPSGLAGETQYF; V gene: TRBV6-9; J gene: TRBJ2-5
CDR3 protein: CASSPTPGGATYEQYF; V gene: TRBV18; J gene: TRBJ2-7
CDR3 protein: CASSLGWGTGGDEQFF; V gene: TRBV11-2; J gene: TRBJ2-1
CDR3 protein: CASRDGTNYNEQFF; V gene: TRBV6-2/TRBV6-3; J gene: TRBJ2-1
CDR3 protein: CASSARLTNEKLFF; V gene: TRBV9; J gene: TRBJ1-4
CDR3 protein: CASSQAPGGGVHEQFF; V gene: TRBV4-1; J gene: TRBJ2-1
CDR3 protein: CASSDEWGGELFF; V gene: TRBV2; J gene: TRBJ2-2
CDR3 protein: CASRLRGERISEQFF; V gene: TRBV6-5; J gene: TRBJ2-1
CDR3 protein: CAISESFGDLGIQYF; V gene: TRBV10-3; J gene: TRBJ2-4
CDR3 protein: CASSYQDGAEQYF; V gene: TRBV6-5; J gene: TRBJ2-7
CDR3 protein: CASSPGTDYNSPLHF; V gene: TRBV6-5; J gene: TRBJ1-6
CDR3 protein: CATSGNSRNEQFF; V gene: TRBV24-1; J gene: TRBJ2-1
CDR3 protein: CASSLRGTILSGNTIYF; V gene: TRBV12-3/TRBV12-4; J gene: TRBJ1-3
CDR3 protein: CASSGTPNANEQFF; V gene: TRBV12-3/TRBV12-4; J gene: TRBJ2-1
CDR3 protein: CATSDSDRTNTEAFF; V gene: TRBV24-1; J gene: TRBJ1-1
CDR3 protein: CSARYLAEETQYF; V gene: TRBV20-1; J gene: TRBJ2-5
CDR3 protein: CASSGSGTSGTWEQFF; V gene: TRBV9; J gene: TRBJ2-1
CDR3 protein: CASIQGGDTEAFF; V gene: TRBV7-9; J gene: TRBJ1-1
CDR3 protein: CASSPGPEPLYF; V gene: TRBV11-2; J gene: TRBJ2-7
CDR3 protein: CASSLSRSKNTEAFF; V gene: TRBV5-1; J gene: TRBJ1-1
CDR3 protein: CASSQEAGEHYEQYF; V gene: TRBV14; J gene: TRBJ2-7
CDR3 protein: CASTEAGRSYNSPLHF; V gene: TRBV13; J gene: TRBJ1-6
CDR3 protein: CASSPGNYGYTF; V gene: TRBV27; J gene: TRBJ1-2
CDR3 protein: CASSATGGSTDTQYF; V gene: TRBV6-1; J gene: TRBJ2-3
CDR3 protein: CASSQWTIGTGGNTQYF; V gene: TRBV4-2; J gene: TRBJ2-3
CDR3 protein: CSLLGGTDTQYF; V gene: TRBV29-1; J gene: TRBJ2-3
CDR3 protein: CASSIRAPNQPQHF; V gene: TRBV19; J gene: TRBJ1-5
CDR3 protein: CAWQGIGEAFF; V gene: TRBV30; J gene: TRBJ1-1
CDR3 protein: CAVTDIDYGYTF; V gene: TRBV19; J gene: TRBJ1-2
CDR3 protein: CASTTDGSNTEAFF; V gene: TRBV5-1; J gene: TRBJ1-1
CDR3 protein: CASSLEAGAGELFF; V gene: TRBV12-3/TRBV12-4; J gene: TRBJ2-2
CDR3 protein: CASSATSTRGELFF; V gene: TRBV6-1; J gene: TRBJ2-2
CDR3 protein: CASSTLGAVPLNEQFF; V gene: TRBV11-3; J gene: TRBJ2-1
CDR3 protein: CASSQQGGFQETQYF; V gene: TRBV5-1; J gene: TRBJ2-5
CDR3 protein: CSASDIRGGETQYF; V gene: TRBV20-1; J gene: TRBJ2-5
CDR3 protein: CAWSQGVNTIYF; V gene: TRBV30; J gene: TRBJ1-3
CDR3 protein: CSARDQASGGNIEFF; V gene: TRBV20-1; J gene: TRBJ2-1
CDR3 protein: CASSLAGDSRNSPLHF; V gene: TRBV5-1; J gene: TRBJ1-6
CDR3 protein: CASSRLALGPGNTEAFF; V gene: TRBV7-2; J gene: TRBJ1-1
CDR3 protein: CSVRPGGTDTQYF; V gene: TRBV29-1; J gene: TRBJ2-3
CDR3 protein: CSVGRRQGEAFF; V gene: TRBV29-1; J gene: TRBJ1-1
CDR3 protein: CASSQEPGALWANVLTF; V gene: TRBV14; J gene: TRBJ2-6
CDR3 protein: CSARPFSGKVDTQYF; V gene: TRBV20-1; J gene: TRBJ2-3
CDR3 protein: CASSPGLASSSEQFF; V gene: TRBV2; J gene: TRBJ2-1
CDR3 protein: CATSKKAGRGDTQYF; V gene: TRBV24-1; J gene: TRBJ2-3
CDR3 protein: CASTAPPYNEQFF; V gene: TRBV7-9; J gene: TRBJ2-1
CDR3 protein: CASSNGLAGGGETQYF; V gene: TRBV3-1; J gene: TRBJ2-5